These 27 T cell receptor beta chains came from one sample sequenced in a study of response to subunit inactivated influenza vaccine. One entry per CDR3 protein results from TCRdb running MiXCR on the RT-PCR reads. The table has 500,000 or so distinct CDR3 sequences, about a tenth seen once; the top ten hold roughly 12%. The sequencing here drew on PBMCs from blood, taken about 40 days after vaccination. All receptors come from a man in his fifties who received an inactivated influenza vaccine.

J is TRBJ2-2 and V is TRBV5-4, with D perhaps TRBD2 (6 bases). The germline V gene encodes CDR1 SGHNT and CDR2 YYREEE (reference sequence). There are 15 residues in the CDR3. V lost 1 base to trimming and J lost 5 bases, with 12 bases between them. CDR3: CASSLRGGETGELFF. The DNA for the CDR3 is TGTGCCAGCAGCTTGCGGGGAGGAGAGACCGGGGAGCTGTTTTTT.

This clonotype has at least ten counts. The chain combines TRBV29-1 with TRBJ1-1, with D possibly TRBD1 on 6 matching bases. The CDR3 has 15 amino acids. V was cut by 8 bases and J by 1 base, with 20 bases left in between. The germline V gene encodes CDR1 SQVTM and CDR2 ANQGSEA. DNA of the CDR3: TGCAGCCATCTAAAACAACAGGGCGGGAACACTGAAGCTTTCTTT. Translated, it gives CSHLKQQGGNTEAFF.

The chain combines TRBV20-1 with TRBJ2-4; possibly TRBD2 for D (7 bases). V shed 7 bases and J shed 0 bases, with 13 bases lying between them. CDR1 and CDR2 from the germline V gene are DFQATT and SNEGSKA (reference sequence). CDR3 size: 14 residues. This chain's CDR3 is CSGAGAIAKNIQYF. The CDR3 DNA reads TGCAGTGGTGCGGGGGCCATAGCCAAAAACATTCAGTACTTC.

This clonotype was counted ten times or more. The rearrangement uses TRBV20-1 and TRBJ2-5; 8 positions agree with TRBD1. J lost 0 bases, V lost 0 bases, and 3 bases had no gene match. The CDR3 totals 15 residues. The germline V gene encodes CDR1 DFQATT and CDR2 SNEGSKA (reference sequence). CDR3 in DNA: TGCAGTGCTAGAGAAAGGACAGGGAACCAAGAGACCCAGTACTTC. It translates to CSARERTGNQETQYF.

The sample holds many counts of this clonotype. The CDR3 sequence: CSARSRTGGTDTQYF. CDR3 in DNA: TGCAGTGCTAGATCGCGGACAGGAGGGACAGATACGCAGTATTTT. The V call is TRBV20-1, the J call TRBJ2-3, with D maybe TRBD1 (7 bases). The CDR3 is 15 amino acids. CDR1 DFQATT and CDR2 SNEGSKA come from the germline V gene (reference sequence). V was shortened by 2 bases and J by 3 bases, with 15 bases between the two germline ends.

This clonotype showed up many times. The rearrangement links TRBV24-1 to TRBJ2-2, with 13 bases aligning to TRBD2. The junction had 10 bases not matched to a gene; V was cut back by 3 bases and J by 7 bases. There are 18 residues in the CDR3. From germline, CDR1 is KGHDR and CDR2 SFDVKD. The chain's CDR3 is CATSDTSGLAGEYGELFF. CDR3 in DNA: TGTGCCACCAGTGATACCTCAGGACTAGCGGGGGAATACGGGGAGCTGTTTTTT.

The CDR3 DNA reads as TGTGCCAGCAGCGCGGGTCCACTAGCGGGAGTTGGTCTGGCCCGCACAGATACGCAGTATTTT. Its translation is CASSAGPLAGVGLARTDTQYF. V gene TRBV9 combines with J gene TRBJ2-3; 11 positions agree with TRBD2. The CDR3 is 21 amino acids. Per germline, CDR1 SGDLS and CDR2 YYNGEE. V shed 3 bases, J shed 1 base, and the junction held 19 bases outside the gene matches. Full variable domain (remainder filled in from reference TRBV9 and TRBJ2-3): DSGVTQTPKHLITATGQRVTLRCSPRSGDLSVYWYQQSLDQGLQFLIQYYNGEERAKGNILERFSAQQFPDLHSELNLSSLELGDSALYFCASSAGPLAGVGLARTDTQYFGPGTRLTVL.

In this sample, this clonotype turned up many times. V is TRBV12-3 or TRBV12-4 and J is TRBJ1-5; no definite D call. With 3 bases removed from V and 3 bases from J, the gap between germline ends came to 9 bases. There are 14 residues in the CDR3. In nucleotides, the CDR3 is TGTGCCAGCAGTTTCCTGGACTCCAATCAGCCCCAGCATTTT. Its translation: CASSFLDSNQPQHF.

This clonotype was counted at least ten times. This CDR3 reads CAIDRGVDEQYF. The CDR3 DNA follows: TGTGCCATAGACAGGGGCGTCGACGAGCAGTACTTC. The chain uses TRBV10-3 and TRBJ2-7; 8 bases match TRBD1. Germline V gives CDR1 ENHRY, CDR2 SYGVKD. CDR3 size: 12 residues. J was trimmed by 5 bases and V by 9 bases; bases with no gene match: 6.

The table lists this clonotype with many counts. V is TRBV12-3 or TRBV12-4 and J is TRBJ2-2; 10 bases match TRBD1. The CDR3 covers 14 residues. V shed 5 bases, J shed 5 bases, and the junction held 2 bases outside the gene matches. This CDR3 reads CASSRQGATGELFF. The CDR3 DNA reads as TGTGCCAGCAGTAGACAGGGGGCAACCGGGGAGCTGTTTTTT.

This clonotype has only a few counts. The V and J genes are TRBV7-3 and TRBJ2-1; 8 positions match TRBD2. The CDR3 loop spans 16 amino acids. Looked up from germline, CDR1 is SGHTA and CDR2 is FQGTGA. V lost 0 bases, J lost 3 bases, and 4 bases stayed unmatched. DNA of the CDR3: TGTGCCAGCAGCTTAACGGCTAGCGGGCGCTACAATGAGCAGTTCTTC. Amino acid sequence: CASSLTASGRYNEQFF.

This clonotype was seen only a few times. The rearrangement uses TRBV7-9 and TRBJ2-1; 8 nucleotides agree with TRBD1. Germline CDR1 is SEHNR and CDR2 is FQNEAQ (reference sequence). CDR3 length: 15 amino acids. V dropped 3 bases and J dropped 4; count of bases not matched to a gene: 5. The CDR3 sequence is CASSFRTGGYNEQFF. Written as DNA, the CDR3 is TGTGCCAGCAGCTTCCGAACAGGGGGATACAATGAGCAGTTCTTC.

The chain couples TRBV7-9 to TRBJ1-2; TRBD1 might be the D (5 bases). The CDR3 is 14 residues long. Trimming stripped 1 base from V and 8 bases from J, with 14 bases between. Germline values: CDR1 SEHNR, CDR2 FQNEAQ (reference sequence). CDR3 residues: CASSLGGSQDGYTF. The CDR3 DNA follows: TGTGCCAGCAGCTTAGGGGGCAGCCAAGACGGCTACACCTTC.

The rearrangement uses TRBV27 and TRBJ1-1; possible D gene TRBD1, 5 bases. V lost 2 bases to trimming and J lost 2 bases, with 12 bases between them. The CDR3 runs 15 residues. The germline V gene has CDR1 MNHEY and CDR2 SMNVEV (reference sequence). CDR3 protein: CASSLGWTPNTEAFF. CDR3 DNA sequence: TGTGCCAGCAGTTTAGGTTGGACACCCAACACTGAAGCTTTCTTT.

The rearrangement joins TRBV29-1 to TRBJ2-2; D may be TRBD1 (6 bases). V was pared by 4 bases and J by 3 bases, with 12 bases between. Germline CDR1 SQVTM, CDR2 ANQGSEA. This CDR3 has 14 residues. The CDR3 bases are TGCAGCGTTGGAAGGGGGATGGACACCGGGGAGCTGTTTTTT. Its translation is CSVGRGMDTGELFF.

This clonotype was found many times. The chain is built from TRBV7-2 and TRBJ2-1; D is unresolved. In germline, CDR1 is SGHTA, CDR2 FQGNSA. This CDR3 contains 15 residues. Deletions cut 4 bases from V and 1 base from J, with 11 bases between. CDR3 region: CASSSPLTSYNEQFF. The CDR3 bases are TGTGCCAGCAGCTCACCATTGACGTCCTACAATGAGCAGTTCTTC.

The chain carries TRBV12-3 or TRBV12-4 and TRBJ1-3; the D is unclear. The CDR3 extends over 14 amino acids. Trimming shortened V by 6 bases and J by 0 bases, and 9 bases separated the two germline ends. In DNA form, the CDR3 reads TGTGCCAGCAGGGAGGGCGGCTCTGGAAACACCATATATTTT. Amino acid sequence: CASREGGSGNTIYF.

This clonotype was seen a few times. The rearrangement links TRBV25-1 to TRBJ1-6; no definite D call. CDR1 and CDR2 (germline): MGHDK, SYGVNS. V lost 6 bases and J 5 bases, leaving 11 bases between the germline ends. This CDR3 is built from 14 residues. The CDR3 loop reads CASRGSGNNSPLHF. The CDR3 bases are TGTGCCAGCAGGGGATCGGGTAATAATTCACCCCTCCACTTT.

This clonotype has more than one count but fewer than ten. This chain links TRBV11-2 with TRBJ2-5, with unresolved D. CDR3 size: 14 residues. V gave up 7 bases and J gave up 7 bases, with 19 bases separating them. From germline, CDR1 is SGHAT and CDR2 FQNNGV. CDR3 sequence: CASNPVMETGTQYF. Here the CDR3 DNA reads TGTGCCAGCAACCCCGTCATGGAAACTGGGACCCAGTACTTC.

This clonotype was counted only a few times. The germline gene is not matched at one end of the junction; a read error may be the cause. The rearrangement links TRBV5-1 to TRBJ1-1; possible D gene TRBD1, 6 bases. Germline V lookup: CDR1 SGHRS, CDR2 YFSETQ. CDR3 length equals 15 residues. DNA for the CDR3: TGCGCCAGCAGTAAGGGGGGAGTACGGAGCACTGAAGTTTTCTTT. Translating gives CASSKGGVRSTEVFF.

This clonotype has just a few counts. The CDR3 here is CASSSMTGRNTEAFF. CDR3 coding DNA: TGTGCCAGCAGCTCGATGACAGGGAGGAACACTGAAGCTTTCTTT. This sequence joins TRBV11-1 and TRBJ1-1, with 7 positions matching TRBD1. This CDR3 is built from 15 residues. Germline CDR1 reads SGHAT; CDR2 reads FQDESV (reference sequence). The V and J ends lost 4 bases and 1 base, in that order; junction bases with no gene match: 6.

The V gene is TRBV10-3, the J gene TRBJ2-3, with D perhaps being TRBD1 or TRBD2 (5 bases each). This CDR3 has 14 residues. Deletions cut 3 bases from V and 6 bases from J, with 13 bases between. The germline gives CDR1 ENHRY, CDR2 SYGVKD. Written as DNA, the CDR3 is TGTGCCATCAGTGAAGGGACGCCAGGGGATACGCAGTATTTT. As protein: CAISEGTPGDTQYF.

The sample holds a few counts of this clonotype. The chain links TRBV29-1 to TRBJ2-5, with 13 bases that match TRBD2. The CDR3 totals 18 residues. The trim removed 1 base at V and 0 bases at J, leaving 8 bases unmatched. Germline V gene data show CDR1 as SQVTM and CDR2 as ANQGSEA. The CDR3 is CSVEAPTSGGRYQETQYF. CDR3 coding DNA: TGCAGCGTTGAAGCCCCGACTAGCGGGGGGCGGTACCAAGAGACCCAGTACTTC.

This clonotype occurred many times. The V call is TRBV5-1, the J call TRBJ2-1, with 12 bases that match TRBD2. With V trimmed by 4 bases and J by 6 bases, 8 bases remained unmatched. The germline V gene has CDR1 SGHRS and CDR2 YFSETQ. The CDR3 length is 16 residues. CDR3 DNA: TGCGCCAGCAGCCCATTGACTAGCGGGAGCGGCAATGAGCAGTTCTTC. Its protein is CASSPLTSGSGNEQFF. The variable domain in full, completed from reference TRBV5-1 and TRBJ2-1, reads KAGVTQTPRYLIKTRGQQVTLSCSPISGHRSVSWYQQTPGQGLQFLFEYFSETQRNKGNFPGRFSGRQFSNSRSEMNVSTLELGDSALYLCASSPLTSGSGNEQFFGPGTRLTVL.

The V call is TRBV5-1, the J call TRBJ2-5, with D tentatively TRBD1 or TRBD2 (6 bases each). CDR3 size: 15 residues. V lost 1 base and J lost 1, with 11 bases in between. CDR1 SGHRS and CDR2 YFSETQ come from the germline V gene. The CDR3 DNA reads TGCGCCAGCAGCTTGTGGGGGGCTTTCCAAGAGACCCAGTACTTC. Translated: CASSLWGAFQETQYF. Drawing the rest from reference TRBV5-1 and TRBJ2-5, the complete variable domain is KAGVTQTPRYLIKTRGQQVTLSCSPISGHRSVSWYQQTPGQGLQFLFEYFSETQRNKGNFPGRFSGRQFSNSRSEMNVSTLELGDSALYLCASSLWGAFQETQYFGPGTRLLVL.

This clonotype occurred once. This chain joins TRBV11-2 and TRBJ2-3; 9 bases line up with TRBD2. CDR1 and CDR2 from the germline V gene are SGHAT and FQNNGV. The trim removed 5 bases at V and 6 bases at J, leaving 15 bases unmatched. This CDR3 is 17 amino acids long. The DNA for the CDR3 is TGTGCCAGCAGCCCATATCAACTAGCGGGTATATTGGATACGCAGTATTTT. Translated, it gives CASSPYQLAGILDTQYF.

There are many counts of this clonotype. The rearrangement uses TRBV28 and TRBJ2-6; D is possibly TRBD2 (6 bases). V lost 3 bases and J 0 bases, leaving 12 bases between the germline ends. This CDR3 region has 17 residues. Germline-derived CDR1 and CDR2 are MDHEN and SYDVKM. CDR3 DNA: TGTGCCAGCAGTTTTCGGGGACTTCCCTCTGGGGCCAACGTCCTGACTTTC. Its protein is CASSFRGLPSGANVLTF. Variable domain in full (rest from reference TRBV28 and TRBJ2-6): DVKVTQSSRYLVKRTGEKVFLECVQDMDHENMFWYRQDPGLGLRLIYFSYDVKMKEKGDIPEGYSVSREKKERFSLILESASTNQTSMYLCASSFRGLPSGANVLTFGAGSRLTVL.